Shown below are 21 T cell receptor beta chains from a single sample sequenced in a study of blood T cell repertoires in COVID-19. This table comes from immunoSEQ multiplex PCR, and its TCRdb copy is limited to in-frame clones, with some not included. The table records approximately 64,000 clones, around nine tenths of them present only once. The specimen sequenced was PBMCs or T cells enriched from blood (not recorded which). These receptors all stem from a woman aged 40 to 55 who had recovered from COVID-19.

This rearrangement joins TRBV28 to TRBJ2-7; D is perhaps TRBD1 (6 bases). The germline CDR1 and CDR2 sequences are MDHEN and SYDVKM. V lost 1 base and J lost 5, with 27 bases in between. CDR3 size: 19 residues. CDR3 protein: CASSLSTGLSGTSRHEQYF. The CDR3 DNA sequence: TGTGCCAGCAGTTTATCCACAGGGTTATCTGGAACTAGTCGACACGAGCAGTACTTC.

This clone has only a few counts. The chain links TRBV11-2 to TRBJ1-1, with TRBD1 as a possible D gene (6 bases). Trimming left V 4 bases short and J 12 bases short, with 18 bases between. CDR1 is SGHAT, CDR2 FQNNGV, per germline. The CDR3 totals 13 residues. The CDR3 sequence: CASSSAHGGRTFF. DNA of the CDR3: TGTGCCAGCAGCTCTGCTCATGGGGGCCGGACTTTCTTT.

The chain has TRBV7-9 and TRBJ1-6; 8 nucleotides align to TRBD1. Germline V gives CDR1 SEHNR, CDR2 FQNEAQ (reference sequence). V trimming: 5 bases; J trimming: 7 bases; junction bases outside the gene matches: 7. The CDR3 is made up of 15 amino acids. CDR3 loop: CASSPQGAGNSPLHF. Written as DNA, the CDR3 is TGTGCCAGCAGCCCCCAGGGGGCTGGGAATTCACCCCTCCACTTT.

Only a few counts were recorded for this clone. This chain uses TRBV2 with TRBJ2-5; TRBD2 matches at 8 bases. V shed 4 bases, J shed 5 bases, and the junction held 6 bases outside the gene matches. The CDR3 loop spans 14 amino acids. Germline V lookup: CDR1 SNHLY, CDR2 FYNNEI. The CDR3 loop is CASSGVAGRETQYF. CDR3 in DNA: TGTGCCAGCAGTGGGGTAGCGGGGAGGGAGACCCAGTACTTC.

The V call is TRBV10-3, the J call TRBJ1-6; a weak D match, TRBD1 (5 bases). Germline lookup yields CDR1 ENHRY and CDR2 SYGVKD. Deletions cut 4 bases from V and 4 bases from J, with 14 bases between. The CDR3 is made up of 16 amino acids. The CDR3 bases are TGTGCCATCAGTGCGGTGACAAGGGGATATAATTCACCCCTCCACTTT. Protein product: CAISAVTRGYNSPLHF.

The V gene is TRBV6-5, the J gene TRBJ2-7; 9 bases fit TRBD2. The trim removed 6 bases at V and 3 bases at J, leaving 12 bases unmatched. Germline-derived CDR1 and CDR2 are MNHEY and SVGAGI. The CDR3 consists of 16 residues. This chain's CDR3 is CASSYGVAGEFYEQYF. Here the CDR3 DNA reads TGTGCCAGCAGCTACGGCGTAGCGGGGGAATTCTACGAGCAGTACTTC.

The chain combines TRBV25-1 with TRBJ1-2; 9 bases agree with TRBD1. The CDR3 loop spans 15 amino acids. The trim removed 6 bases at V and 6 bases at J, leaving 11 bases unmatched. Germline CDR1 is MGHDK and CDR2 is SYGVNS. DNA of the CDR3: TGTGCCAGCAGCGACAGGGGGTTTAGGGGGAATGGCTACACCTTC. Translated: CASSDRGFRGNGYTF.

V is TRBV4-1 and J is TRBJ2-7; D remains ambiguous. Germline values: CDR1 MGHRA, CDR2 YSYEKL. The V end lost 0 bases, the J end lost 3 bases, and 9 bases lay between the germline ends. The CDR3 runs to 14 residues. CDR3 amino acids: CASSQDPTLYEQYF. DNA for the CDR3: TGCGCCAGCAGCCAAGATCCGACACTCTACGAGCAGTACTTC.

Only a few counts were recorded for this clone. Other nucleotide sequences from this sample produce the same CDR3. This rearrangement joins TRBV7-9 to TRBJ2-3, with TRBD2 identical over 13 bases. V shed 5 bases, J shed 1 base, and the junction held 3 bases outside the gene matches. Germline V gives CDR1 SEHNR, CDR2 FQNEAQ (reference sequence). The CDR3 length is 16 residues. This chain's CDR3 is CASSPGTSGGTDTQYF. The DNA of the CDR3 is TGTGCCAGCAGCCCCGGGACTAGCGGGGGCACAGATACGCAGTATTTT.

Worth noting for this clone: This same CDR3 is encoded by further DNA sequences in the sample. This chain connects TRBV12-3 or TRBV12-4 to TRBJ1-1, with TRBD1 identical over 7 bases. V dropped 6 bases and J dropped 4; count of bases not matched to a gene: 5. CDR3 length: 13 amino acids. Here the CDR3 DNA reads TGTGCCAGCAGCTCTACAGGGGTCACTGAAGCTTTCTTT. This encodes CASSSTGVTEAFF.

The rearrangement links TRBV11-2 to TRBJ2-5; 9 bases line up with TRBD1. CDR3 length equals 16 residues. The germline V gene encodes CDR1 SGHAT and CDR2 FQNNGV. The J segment lost 4 bases and the V segment lost 4 bases, leaving 10 bases of the junction unmatched. CDR3 DNA sequence: TGTGCCAGCAGCTACAACTCACAGGGGGCCACAGAGACCCAGTACTTC. Translating it yields CASSYNSQGATETQYF.

V and J are TRBV29-1 and TRBJ2-7; 10 bases are shared with TRBD1. Germline V gene data show CDR1 as SQVTM and CDR2 as ANQGSEA. Germline trimming cut 5 bases from V and 3 bases from J; bases unmatched to any gene: 10. CDR3 length equals 15 residues. CDR3 sequence: CSVTYRQGALYEQYF. The CDR3 nucleotides are TGCAGCGTTACTTACAGACAGGGGGCTCTCTACGAGCAGTACTTC.

The chain combines TRBV4-1 with TRBJ1-3; 9 bases line up with TRBD1. The CDR3 is made up of 15 amino acids. Germline V lookup: CDR1 MGHRA, CDR2 YSYEKL. Trimming at V came to 2 bases and at J to 10 bases, leaving 9 bases not matched to a gene. The CDR3 region is CASSQLDRGGITIYF. In DNA, the CDR3 is TGCGCCAGCAGCCAACTGGACAGGGGAGGTATTACCATATATTTT.

This clone appeared a few times. This rearrangement joins TRBV5-8 to TRBJ2-1; no reliable D call. CDR1 is SGHTS, CDR2 YDEGEE, per germline. Trimming left V 2 bases short and J 9 bases short, with 9 bases between. This CDR3 has 12 amino acids. Here the CDR3 reads CASSFLGSEQFF. The CDR3, as DNA: TGTGCCAGCAGCTTTCTGGGCAGTGAGCAGTTCTTC.

The chain uses TRBV19 and TRBJ2-2, with D tentatively TRBD1 (5 bases). V gave up 5 bases and J gave up 6 bases, with 10 bases separating them. The CDR3 is 13 amino acids. Germline V gene lookup returns CDR1 LNHDA and CDR2 SQIVND (reference sequence). CDR3 sequence: CASSSQVPGELFF. DNA of the CDR3: TGTGCCAGTAGTTCACAGGTTCCCGGGGAGCTGTTTTTT.

This chain connects TRBV2 to TRBJ1-6, with unresolved D. The CDR3 sequence is 14 residues long. The germline gives CDR1 SNHLY, CDR2 FYNNEI. The V and J ends lost 2 bases and 9 bases respectively, with 11 bases between them. CDR3 sequence (DNA): TGTGCCAGCAGTGAACGGATTGCAGGTTCACCCCTCCACTTT. Its translation is CASSERIAGSPLHF.

This clone was seen a single time. The genes are TRBV5-1 and TRBJ1-1, with D perhaps matching TRBD1 (5 bases). Trimming shortened V by 6 bases and J by 5 bases, and 14 bases separated the two germline ends. The germline CDR1 and CDR2 sequences are SGHRS and YFSETQ. The CDR3 consists of 13 residues. CDR3 amino acids: CASTTGHRTEAFF. The CDR3 DNA reads as TGCGCCAGCACGACTGGACATAGGACTGAAGCTTTCTTT. The whole variable domain, filled in from reference TRBV5-1 and TRBJ1-1, reads KAGVTQTPRYLIKTRGQQVTLSCSPISGHRSVSWYQQTPGQGLQFLFEYFSETQRNKGNFPGRFSGRQFSNSRSEMNVSTLELGDSALYLCASTTGHRTEAFFGQGTRLTVV.

The rearrangement links TRBV19 to TRBJ1-2; D is uncertain. V was cut by 7 bases and J by 1 base, with 10 bases left in between. The CDR3 consists of 13 residues. Germline V gene sequence: CDR1 LNHDA, CDR2 SQIVND (reference sequence). The CDR3 reads CASNPGVNYGYTF. CDR3 nucleotides: TGTGCCAGTAATCCCGGGGTTAACTATGGCTACACCTTC.

This sequence joins TRBV2 and TRBJ2-7, with D possibly being TRBD1 (6 bases). Trimming stripped 6 bases from V and 0 bases from J, with 12 bases between. The CDR3 loop spans 14 amino acids. Germline-derived CDR1 and CDR2 are SNHLY and FYNNEI. The CDR3 region has the DNA TGTGCCAGCAGGGGGGCTGAGACCTCCTACGAGCAGTACTTC. Translating it yields CASRGAETSYEQYF.

This chain uses TRBV27 with TRBJ2-7; 10 bases are a match to TRBD1. Trimming at V came to 5 bases and at J to 3 bases, leaving 7 bases not matched to a gene. The germline V gene encodes CDR1 MNHEY and CDR2 SMNVEV (reference sequence). The CDR3 has 15 amino acids. In DNA, the CDR3 is TGTGCCAGCAGTCTTATGGGACAGGGGTTCTACGAGCAGTACTTC. Residues: CASSLMGQGFYEQYF.

This chain joins TRBV4-1 and TRBJ1-2; a weak D match, TRBD1 (6 bases). Trimming stripped 0 bases from V and 8 bases from J, with 10 bases between. Looked up from germline, CDR1 is MGHRA and CDR2 is YSYEKL. This CDR3 spans 13 amino acids. In nucleotides, the CDR3 is TGCGCCAGCAGCCAAGAACCGGGGGGCGGCTACACCTTC. Translation: CASSQEPGGGYTF.